This record looks at one T cell receptor beta chain sequence and its context. The V end lost 0 bases, the J end lost 1 base, and 7 bases lay between the germline ends. Germline CDR1 and CDR2: SGHDT and YYEEEE. The CDR3 length is 14 residues. This entry belongs to a study of blood T cell repertoires in COVID-19. Profiled with immunoSEQ multiplex PCR; TCRdb holds only in-frame clones, not every one. The table has roughly 81,000 clones, about 88% seen once. The V call is TRBV5-6, the J call TRBJ1-1; D unclear. This receptor was taken from a man aged 35 to 55 with acute or convalescent COVID-19. Sequenced sample: peripheral blood. DNA for the CDR3: TGTGCCAGCAGCTTGGGGCACGCGAACACTGAAGCTTTCTTT. Encoded protein: CASSLGHANTEAFF.